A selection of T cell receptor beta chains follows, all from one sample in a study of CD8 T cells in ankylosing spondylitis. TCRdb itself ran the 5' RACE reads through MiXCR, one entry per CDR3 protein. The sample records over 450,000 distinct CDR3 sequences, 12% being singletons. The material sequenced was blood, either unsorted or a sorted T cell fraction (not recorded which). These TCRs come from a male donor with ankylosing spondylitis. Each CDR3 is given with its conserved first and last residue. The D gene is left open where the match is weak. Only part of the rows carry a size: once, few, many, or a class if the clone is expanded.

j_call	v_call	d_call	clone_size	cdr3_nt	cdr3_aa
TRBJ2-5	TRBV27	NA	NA	TGTGCCAGCACGGGGGTCGGGGAGACCCAGTACTTC	CASTGVGETQYF
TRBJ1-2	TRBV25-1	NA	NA	TGTGCCAGCAGTGGGGGGGACTATCTTGGCTACACCTTC	CASSGGDYLGYTF
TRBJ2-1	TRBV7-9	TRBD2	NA	TGTGCCAGCAGCTCCTCACTAGCGGGCCCTAATGAGCAGTTCTTC	CASSSSLAGPNEQFF
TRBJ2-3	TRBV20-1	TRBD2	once	TGCAGTGCTGGAAAGCGGGACGCGAGCACAGATACGCAGTATTTT	CSAGKRDASTDTQYF
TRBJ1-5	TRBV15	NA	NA	TGTGCCACCAGCACTACCCCTCGTGAGCCCCAGCATTTT	CATSTTPREPQHF
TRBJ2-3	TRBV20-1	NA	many	TGCAGTGCTCCGGGGCTAGGCACAGATACGCAGTATTTT	CSAPGLGTDTQYF
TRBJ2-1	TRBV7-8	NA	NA	TGTGCCAGCAGCTTAGCGGGAGTAACGAATGAGCAGTTCTTC	CASSLAGVTNEQFF
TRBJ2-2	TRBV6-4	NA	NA	TGTGCCAGCAGTGACTCGCCAGGGGTAACCGGGGAGCTGTTTTTT	CASSDSPGVTGELFF
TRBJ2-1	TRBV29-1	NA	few	TGCAGCGTTGTCAGTTTGGCGCCGGGCAATGAGCAGTTCTTC	CSVVSLAPGNEQFF
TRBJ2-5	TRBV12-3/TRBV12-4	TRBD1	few	TGTGCCAGCAGTTTGGGACAGACTTACCAAGAGACCCAGTACTTC	CASSLGQTYQETQYF
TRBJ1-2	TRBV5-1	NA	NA	TGCGCCAGCAGCTTGGAAGAGTGGGGCGGCTACACCTTC	CASSLEEWGGYTF
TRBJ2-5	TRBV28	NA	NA	TGTGCCAGCAACTCCCGGGGCCTCGAGACCCAGTACTTC	CASNSRGLETQYF
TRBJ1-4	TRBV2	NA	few	TGTGCCAGCAGTGAAGTGAGGGGTTTTGAAAAACTGTTTTTT	CASSEVRGFEKLFF
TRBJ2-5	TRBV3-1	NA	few	TGTGCCAGCAGCCAAGACCCGGTGCGGGAGACCCAGTACTTC	CASSQDPVRETQYF
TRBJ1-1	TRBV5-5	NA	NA	TGTGCCAGCATCCTAAGGGGTCGGAGCACTGAAGCTTTCTTT	CASILRGRSTEAFF
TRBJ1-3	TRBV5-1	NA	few	TGCGCCAGCAGCTTGGGTAGCGGCAGGGATTCTGGAAACACCATATATTTT	CASSLGSGRDSGNTIYF
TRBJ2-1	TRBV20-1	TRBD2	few	TGCAGTGCTAGAGATCGGACTAGCGGGAGTATCATTGGTGAGCAGTTCTTC	CSARDRTSGSIIGEQFF
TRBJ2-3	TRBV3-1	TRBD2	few	TGTGCCAGCAGCCAAGAGTTAGCGGGAGGAACAGATACGCAGTATTTT	CASSQELAGGTDTQYF
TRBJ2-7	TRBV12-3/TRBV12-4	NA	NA	TGTGCCAGCAACGTGGGGGGGGCGAACTACGAGCAGTACTTC	CASNVGGANYEQYF
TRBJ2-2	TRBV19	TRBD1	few	TGTGCCAGTAGTATGGGGCAGGGGGCGAACACCGGGGAGCTGTTTTTT	CASSMGQGANTGELFF
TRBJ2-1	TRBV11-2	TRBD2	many	TGTGCCAGCAGCTTATATTCTAGCGGGGGCCTCTACAATGAGCAGTTCTTC	CASSLYSSGGLYNEQFF
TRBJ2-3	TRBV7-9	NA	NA	TGTGCCTCCCATTGGGGCGGGATCGACACAGATACGCAGTATTTT	CASHWGGIDTDTQYF
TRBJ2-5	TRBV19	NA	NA	TGTGCCAGTACTCCGACCCCCCCCCTGGTTAAGGCCCAGTACTTC	CASTPTPPLVKAQYF
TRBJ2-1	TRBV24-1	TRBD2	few	TGTGCCACCGGGAGCGGGAGCAACGATGAGCAGTTCTTC	CATGSGSNDEQFF
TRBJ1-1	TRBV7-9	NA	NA	TGTGCCAGCAGCTTAACCATGACAGTCACTGAAGCTTTCTTT	CASSLTMTVTEAFF
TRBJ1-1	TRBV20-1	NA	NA	TGCAGTGCTATCGACAGATTGAACACTGAAGCTTTCTTT	CSAIDRLNTEAFF
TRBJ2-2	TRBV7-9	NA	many	TGTGCCAGCAGCGCAAGGTTGCCCGGGGAGCTGTTTTTT	CASSARLPGELFF
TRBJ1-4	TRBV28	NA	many	TGTGCCAGCAGGGCTCATAATGAAAAACTGTTTTTT	CASRAHNEKLFF
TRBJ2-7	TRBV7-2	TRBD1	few	TGTGCCAGCAGCTCAGGGACAGGGGCCCTAGGGCAGTACTTC	CASSSGTGALGQYF
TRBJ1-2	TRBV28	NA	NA	TGTGCCAGCAGTCCCCCGGGAGGCAGGGATGGCTACACCTTC	CASSPPGGRDGYTF
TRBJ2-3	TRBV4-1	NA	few	TGCGCCAGCAGTCCTACGCCTAGCGTAAGCCCAGATACGCAGTATTTT	CASSPTPSVSPDTQYF
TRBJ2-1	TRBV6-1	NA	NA	TGTGCCAGCATAAAGAGTTCAGGACAAATTCTTTACAATGAGCAGTTCTTC	CASIKSSGQILYNEQFF
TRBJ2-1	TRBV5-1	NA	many	TGCGCCAGCAGCTTGGAAGGCTCCTACAATGAGCAGTTCTTC	CASSLEGSYNEQFF
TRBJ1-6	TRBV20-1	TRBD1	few	TGCAGTGCCCGCGGGACAGGGGGGTATTCACCCCTCCACTTT	CSARGTGGYSPLHF
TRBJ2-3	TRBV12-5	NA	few	TGTGCTAGTGGTTTCTTCGAGGATACGCAGTATTTT	CASGFFEDTQYF
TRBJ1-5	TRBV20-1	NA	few	TGCAGTGCTACGAGGGGCAGAAGCAATCAGCCCCAGCATTTT	CSATRGRSNQPQHF
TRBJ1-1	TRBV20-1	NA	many	TGCAGTGCTATCGACCGAGTGAACACTGAAGCTTTCTTT	CSAIDRVNTEAFF
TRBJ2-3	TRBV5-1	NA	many	TGCGCCAGCAGCCGTTGGCTGGCGGATAGCACAGATACGCAGTATTTT	CASSRWLADSTDTQYF
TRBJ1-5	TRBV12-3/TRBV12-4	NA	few	TGTGCCAGCAGTCCCTCGGGGAGATTCAATCAGCCCCAGCATTTT	CASSPSGRFNQPQHF
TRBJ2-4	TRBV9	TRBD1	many	TGTGCCAGCAGCGCGGGACAGGGGAGAGCCAAAAACATTCAGTACTTC	CASSAGQGRAKNIQYF
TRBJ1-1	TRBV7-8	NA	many	TGTGCCAGCAGCTTACAAGTTATCGCTGAAGCTTTCTTT	CASSLQVIAEAFF
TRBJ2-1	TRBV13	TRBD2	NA	TGTGCCAGCAGCTTAAGCCCGGGAGGGCTGGACAATGAGCAGTTCTTC	CASSLSPGGLDNEQFF
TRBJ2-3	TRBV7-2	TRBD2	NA	TGTGCCAGCAGCTTAGTTCTATCGGGGGGAGATACGCAGTATTTT	CASSLVLSGGDTQYF
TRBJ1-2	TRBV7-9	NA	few	TGTGCCAGCAGCTTAGGGAGCGCATTGGGGAACTATGGCTACACCTTC	CASSLGSALGNYGYTF
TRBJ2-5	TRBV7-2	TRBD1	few	TGTGCCAGCAGCTTAAGGACAGGGGTGGAGACCCAGTACTTC	CASSLRTGVETQYF
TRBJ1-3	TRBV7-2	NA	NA	TGTGCCAGCAGCTCGCGGGTACGAGGAAACACCATATATTTT	CASSSRVRGNTIYF